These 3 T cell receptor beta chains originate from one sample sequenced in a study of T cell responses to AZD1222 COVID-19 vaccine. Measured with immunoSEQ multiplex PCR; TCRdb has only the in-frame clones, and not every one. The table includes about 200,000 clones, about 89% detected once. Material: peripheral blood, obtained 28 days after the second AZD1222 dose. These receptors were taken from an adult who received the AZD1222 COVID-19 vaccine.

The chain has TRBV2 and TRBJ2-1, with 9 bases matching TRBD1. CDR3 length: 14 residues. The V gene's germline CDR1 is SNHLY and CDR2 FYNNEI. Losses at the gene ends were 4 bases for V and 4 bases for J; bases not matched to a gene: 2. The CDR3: CASSVGQGYNEQFF. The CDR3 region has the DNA TGTGCCAGCAGTGTGGGACAGGGTTACAATGAGCAGTTCTTC.

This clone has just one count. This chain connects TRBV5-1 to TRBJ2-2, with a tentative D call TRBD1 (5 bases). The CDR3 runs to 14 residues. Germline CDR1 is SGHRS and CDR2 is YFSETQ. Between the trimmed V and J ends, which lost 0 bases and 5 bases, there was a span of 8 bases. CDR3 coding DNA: TGCGCCAGCAGCTTGGGGGGCGGAACCGGGGAGCTGTTTTTT. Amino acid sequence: CASSLGGGTGELFF.

The CDR3 spells CASSLNPGTGRNEQFF. CDR3 DNA: TGCGCCAGCAGCTTGAATCCCGGGACGGGAAGGAATGAGCAGTTCTTC. The rearrangement uses TRBV5-1 and TRBJ2-1; D possibly matches TRBD1 or TRBD2 (5 bases each). The V end was cut by 1 base, the J end by 7 bases, with 18 bases between. Germline V gene sequence: CDR1 SGHRS, CDR2 YFSETQ. There are 16 residues in the CDR3.